This T cell receptor (beta chain) was identified during a study of T cell responses to AZD1222 COVID-19 vaccine (dated by TCRdb to the early 2020s). Regarding the study in general: A total of approximately 240 trial participants underwent TCR sequencing, of whom 200 to 220 received two doses of AZD1222 and 26 received two doses of the MenACWY control vaccine. Enrollment into the trials was organized by age into subgroups of 18-55, 56-69 and 70-plus years, and those subgroups contained about 160, 30 and 59 TCR-sequenced participants, respectively.

V is clipped by 0 bases and J by 4 bases, and the sequence between their germline boundaries is 11 bases long. The germline V gene (reference sequence) gives CDR1 as LNHNV and CDR2 as YYDKDF. The CDR3 has 15 amino acids, counting the end cysteine and phenylalanine. CDR3 DNA only is kept here, 45 bases in frame from base 1. To note about this clone: No antigen is known for it. Base-call qualities are not available, and no considerably larger clone is one nucleotide away.

The sample's time point label is to be understood as: about 28 days (+/-7) after the second vaccine dose. AZD1222 recipients whose second dose came at about 4 weeks and those whose second dose came at about 12 weeks were combined into one group, since spike-specific TCR depth and breadth did not differ between the two schedules. Vaccinee samples came from UK trials COV001 and COV002, including a single-blind randomized controlled phase 2/3 trial of AZD1222 (ChAdOx1 nCoV-19) in healthy adults. For TCRbeta chain sequencing, PBMC samples from trial participants were taken at day 0 and at day 28 after the second dose. Paper-wide results and their limitations: Nearly half of unique spike-specific TCRs reportedly recognized epitopes outside regions mutated in the B.1.351 and B.1.1.7 variants. Conclusions about previously exposed vaccinees are limited because only 6 or 7 AZD1222 recipients were SARS-CoV-2 seropositive at baseline. Participants were mostly white British and included more females than males, and it was suggested by the authors that clonal diversity may have been underestimated. CD4 TCRs associated with the vaccine covered the entire spike protein, and the dominant responses were in regions 160-218 and 743-854. After two AZD1222 doses, both the breadth and the depth of spike-specific TCRs were significantly higher than at day 0 and than in MenACWY recipients. The 56-69-year group was small, and its depth increase did not reach significance, likely because of low power. Because no day 14 peak-response samples were available, the repertoires could be characterized only after the peak T cell response.

The CDR3 regions of human TCRbeta chains were analyzed by immunosequencing. On the study's bioinformatics: TCRs in the repertoires were compared against a reference library of SARS-CoV-2-specific TCRs that had been generated with the MIRA antigen-specificity platform. Breadth was defined as the fraction of unique TCRs that were SARS-CoV-2-associated. Depth was defined as the fraction of total T cells that were SARS-CoV-2-associated. Using the MIRA data, each spike-specific TCR was mapped to the spike region that the TCR reacts to and placed in a CD4 or CD8 class. Log10-transformed breadth and depth values were compared by one-way ANOVA with Sidak's multiple comparisons tests. As stored in TCRdb, this immuneACCESS dataset retains in-frame rearrangements with V and J assigned. A fraction of the clones does not appear; measured against another copy, unresolved V genes explain less than half of the discrepancy, and the remainder lacks a known reason. The D gene and trimming were derived from the DNA, and the V and J assignments and clone size from that table. The sample table shows around 120,000 clones, and about 85% are seen once. The top ten clones comprise roughly 2.7% of the sample.

The chain uses TRBV15 and TRBJ2-3; the D gene cannot be named for sure. The TCR was taken from an adult who received the AZD1222 COVID-19 vaccine. The sequencing used peripheral blood, collected 28 days after the second AZD1222 dose. At the DNA level, the sequence is TGTGCCACCAGCAGAGAAGGTAGTGTCCCAGATACGCAGTATTTT. Its protein reads: CATSREGSVPDTQYF.